The clone carrying this T cell receptor (beta chain) was observed a few times. The CDR3 length is 13 residues. The V gene lost 3 bases and the J gene lost 0 bases, with 5 bases spanning the gap. The V gene's germline CDR1 is WNHNN and CDR2 SYGVQD (reference sequence). This sample is drawn from a study of blood T cell repertoires in COVID-19. As for the study in general: Whether acute or convalescent, the COVID-19 samples came from the United States, Italy and Spain. The cDNA or gDNA used as material had been derived from T cells, B-cell-depleted T cells, or PBMCs.

Study processing details: How many nucleated cells were present was estimated from reference gene primer amplification. Method: immunoSEQ multiplex PCR; TCRdb's copy keeps in-frame clones and lacks some. The DNA was the basis for D and trimming; V, J and clone size are from that table. The sample includes 30,000 to 35,000 clones, about 89% of them seen just once. This chain connects TRBV10-1 to TRBJ1-1; possibly TRBD1 for D (5 bases). The sequencing sample was made of peripheral blood. The TCR sequence derives from a man older than 75 with active COVID-19. The DNA for the CDR3 is TGCGCCAGCAGTGAACAGGTGAACACTGAAGCTTTCTTT. Translating it yields CASSEQVNTEAFF.